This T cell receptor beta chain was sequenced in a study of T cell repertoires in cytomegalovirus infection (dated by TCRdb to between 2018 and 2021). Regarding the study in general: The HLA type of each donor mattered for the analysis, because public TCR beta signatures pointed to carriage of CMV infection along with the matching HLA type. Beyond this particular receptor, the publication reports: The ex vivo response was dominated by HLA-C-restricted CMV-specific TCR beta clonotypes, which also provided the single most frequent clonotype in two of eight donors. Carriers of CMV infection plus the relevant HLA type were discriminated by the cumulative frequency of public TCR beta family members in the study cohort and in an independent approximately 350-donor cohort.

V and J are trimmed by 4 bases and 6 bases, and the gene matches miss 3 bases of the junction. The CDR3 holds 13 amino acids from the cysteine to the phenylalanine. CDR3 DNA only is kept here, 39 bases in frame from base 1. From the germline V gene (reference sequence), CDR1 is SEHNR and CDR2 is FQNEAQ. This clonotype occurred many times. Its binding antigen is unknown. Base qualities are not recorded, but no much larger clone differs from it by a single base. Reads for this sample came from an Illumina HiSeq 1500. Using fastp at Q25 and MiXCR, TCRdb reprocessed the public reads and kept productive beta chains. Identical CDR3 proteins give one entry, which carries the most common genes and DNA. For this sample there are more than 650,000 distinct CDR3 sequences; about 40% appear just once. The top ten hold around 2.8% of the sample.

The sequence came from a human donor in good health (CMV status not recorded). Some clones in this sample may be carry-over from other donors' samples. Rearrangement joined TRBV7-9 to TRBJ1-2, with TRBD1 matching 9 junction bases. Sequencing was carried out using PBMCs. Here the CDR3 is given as CASSSRTGDGYTF. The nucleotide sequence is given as TGTGCCAGCAGCTCCCGGACAGGGGATGGCTACACCTTC.